One and the same sample provided the 20 T cell receptor beta chains below, sequenced in a study of low-dose radiotherapy and immunotherapy resistance in tumors. Primers targeting TRAV and TRBV primed first-strand cDNA, covering alpha and beta chains. With a V-primer adapter and a constant-region primer, TCRs were amplified for around 21 PCR cycles. TCRdb recomputed calls from the reads with MiXCR, one row per CDR3 protein. The sample has 10,000 to 15,000 distinct CDR3 sequences; around four fifths are singletons. The receptors stem from a human donor with advanced metastatic prostate, ovarian, gallbladder or colorectal cancer (not recorded which). This table probably holds off-target reads from a library built for another chain.

In its sample, this clonotype was seen once. This sequence joins TRBV28 and TRBJ2-3; D tentatively fits TRBD1 or TRBD2 (5 bases each). Per the germline V gene, CDR1 is MDHEN and CDR2 is SYDVKM. Trimming cost V 4 bases and J 15 bases, with 17 bases left between them. This CDR3 is 12 amino acids long. CDR3 in DNA: TGTGCCAGCAGTTCCTCGATTGGGACGGAATATTTT. This codes for CASSSSIGTEYF.

This clonotype occurred a few times. J is TRBJ2-1 and V is TRBV7-2; a possible D gene is TRBD2 (6 bases). Between the trimmed V and J ends, which lost 3 bases and 6 bases, there was a span of 15 bases. There are 15 residues in the CDR3. Germline CDR1 reads SGHTA; CDR2 reads FQGNSA. CDR3 nucleotides: TGTGCCAGCAGCTTCGCGGGGTCGAAAGGCAATGAGCAGTTCTTC. Translated: CASSFAGSKGNEQFF. Filled out from reference TRBV7-2 and TRBJ2-1, the complete variable domain reads GAGVSQSPSNKVTEKGKDVELRCDPISGHTALYWYRQSLGQGLEFLIYFQGNSAPDKSGLPSDRFSAERTGGSVSTLTIQRTQQEDSAVYLCASSFAGSKGNEQFFGPGTRLTVL.

This chain links TRBV29-1 with TRBJ1-2, with TRBD1 matching over 10 bases. The V segment lost 8 bases and the J segment 6 bases; nucleotides outside the gene matches: 9. Germline CDR1 reads SQVTM; CDR2 reads ANQGSEA. The CDR3 runs 13 residues. The chain's CDR3 is CSTWDRGINGYTF. The CDR3 DNA follows: TGCAGCACCTGGGACAGGGGAATCAATGGCTACACCTTC.

The rearrangement joins TRBV6-2 or TRBV6-3 to TRBJ1-2, with 7 bases identical to TRBD1. With 7 bases clipped from V and 0 bases from J, the junction kept 8 bases outside the gene matches. Germline CDR1 and CDR2: MNHEY and SVGEGT. CDR3 length equals 15 residues. CDR3 DNA: TGTGCCAGCAAGACAGGGACACCTCCTAACTATGGCTACACCTTC. Translated, it gives CASKTGTPPNYGYTF.

The rearrangement uses TRBV14 and TRBJ2-7, with TRBD2 identical over 14 bases. CDR1 is SGHDN, CDR2 FVKESK, per germline. This CDR3 is 22 amino acids long. Germline trimming cut 0 bases from V and 0 bases from J; bases unmatched to any gene: 16. The CDR3 nucleotides read TGTGCCAGCAGCCAAGATGGGGCCCATGCGGGACTAGCGGGAGCTATCTCCTACGAGCAGTACTTC. Translating gives CASSQDGAHAGLAGAISYEQYF.

The rearrangement joins TRBV6-6 to TRBJ2-1; the D call may be TRBD1 or TRBD2 (5 bases each). CDR1 MNHNY and CDR2 SVGAGI come from the germline V gene (reference sequence). V shed 2 bases and J shed 2 bases, with 10 bases lying between them. The CDR3 has 15 amino acids. Here the CDR3 DNA reads TGTGCCAGCAGTTACAGGCAGGGAGCCTACAATGAGCAGTTCTTC. This encodes CASSYRQGAYNEQFF.

The chain employs TRBV7-9 and TRBJ2-7; 9 nucleotides match TRBD1. The germline V gene has CDR1 SEHNR and CDR2 FQNEAQ (reference sequence). The length of the CDR3 is 14 residues. After removal of 3 bases from V and 6 bases from J, the junction contained 6 bases not matched to a gene. The CDR3 DNA sequence: TGTGCCAGCAGCTTCCGGGACAGGGCAGCCGAGCAGTACTTC. This codes for CASSFRDRAAEQYF.

This sequence joins TRBV28 and TRBJ2-7; TRBD1 is a possible D gene (6 bases). The CDR3 loop spans 17 amino acids. Germline CDR1 MDHEN, CDR2 SYDVKM. The germline V and J ends were trimmed by 5 bases and 4 bases, with 24 bases remaining between them. This CDR3 is CASSPDREVDRSYEQYF. CDR3 DNA sequence: TGTGCCAGCAGTCCCGACCGCGAAGTTGACAGGTCTTACGAGCAGTACTTC. Full variable domain (missing parts from reference TRBV28 and TRBJ2-7): DVKVTQSSRYLVKRTGEKVFLECVQDMDHENMFWYRQDPGLGLRLIYFSYDVKMKEKGDIPEGYSVSREKKERFSLILESASTNQTSMYLCASSPDREVDRSYEQYFGPGTRLTVT.

The chain recombines TRBV5-1 with TRBJ1-1; D is ambiguous. Germline V lookup: CDR1 SGHRS, CDR2 YFSETQ. V lost 0 bases and J 1 base, leaving 7 bases between the germline ends. The length of the CDR3 is 14 residues. DNA for the CDR3: TGCGCCAGCAGCTTGGAGCTGGCGAACACTGAAGCTTTCTTT. Protein product: CASSLELANTEAFF.

The J gene is TRBJ1-3, the V gene TRBV12-3 or TRBV12-4, with a tentative D call TRBD1 (5 bases). This CDR3 comprises 15 residues. V lost 6 bases, J lost 3 bases, and 15 bases lay in between. The CDR3 loop is CASSPTAGSGNTIYF. The CDR3 DNA reads TGTGCCAGCAGCCCCACTGCAGGGAGTGGAAACACCATATATTTT.

The gene calls are TRBV2 and TRBJ2-7, with TRBD1 matching 7 bases. CDR3 size: 14 residues. The junction had 1 base not matched to a gene; V was cut back by 1 base and J by 1 base. Germline loops: CDR1 SNHLY, CDR2 FYNNEI. The CDR3 loop reads CASSEDRGSYEQYF. In DNA form, the CDR3 reads TGTGCCAGCAGTGAAGACAGGGGTTCCTACGAGCAGTACTTC. The complete variable domain, with remaining parts taken from reference TRBV2 and TRBJ2-7, reads EPEVTQTPSHQVTQMGQEVILRCVPISNHLYFYWYRQILGQKVEFLVSFYNNEISEKSEIFDDQFSVERPDGSNFTLKIRSTKLEDSAMYFCASSEDRGSYEQYFGPGTRLTVT.

This clonotype was observed once. The CDR3 DNA follows: TGTGCCAGTCGGCGGGGACTAGCGGGAGCCGGGAATGAGCAGTTCTTC. It yields the protein CASRRGLAGAGNEQFF. The chain combines TRBV6-2 or TRBV6-3 with TRBJ2-1; TRBD2 matches 14 bases. The CDR3 sequence is 16 residues long. With 9 bases clipped from V and 7 bases from J, the junction kept 11 bases outside the gene matches. The germline gives CDR1 MNHEY, CDR2 SVGEGT.

The gene calls are TRBV5-4 and TRBJ2-5; tentatively, D is TRBD1 (6 bases). The CDR3 is 13 amino acids. The V gene's germline CDR1 is SGHNT and CDR2 YYREEE (reference sequence). Trimming took off 4 bases at V and 5 bases at J, with 12 bases between the two ends. The CDR3 DNA reads as TGTGCCAGCAGCCTACAGGGTGGGGAGACCCAGTACTTC. This codes for CASSLQGGETQYF.

The chain recombines TRBV15 with TRBJ2-1; D gene uncertain. This CDR3 has 11 amino acids. V lost 2 bases to trimming and J lost 12 bases, with 8 bases between them. Germline CDR1 is LNHNV and CDR2 is YYDKDF (reference sequence). The DNA of the CDR3 is TGTGCCACCAGCAGATTATCAGGGCAGTTCTTC. Its protein is CATSRLSGQFF.

In this sample, this clonotype turned up a few times. V and J are TRBV2 and TRBJ2-1, with D perhaps TRBD1 (5 bases). V was trimmed by 6 bases and J by 6 bases, leaving 15 bases between them. Germline-derived CDR1 and CDR2 are SNHLY and FYNNEI. The CDR3 has 14 residues. Here the CDR3 DNA reads TGTGCCAGCAGCGCGGCCCAGGGATCCAATGAGCAGTTCTTC. Its protein product is CASSAAQGSNEQFF.

V gene TRBV28 combines with J gene TRBJ1-1, with TRBD1 matching over 7 bases. Germline V gene lookup returns CDR1 MDHEN and CDR2 SYDVKM. This CDR3 has 15 amino acids. The ends lost 10 bases at V and 1 base at J; junction bases unmatched: 12. This CDR3 is CATLTGTDKNTEAFF. DNA of the CDR3: TGTGCCACCCTCACCGGGACAGACAAGAACACTGAAGCTTTCTTT.

In this sample, this clonotype turned up a few times. The chain joins TRBV10-1 to TRBJ2-1; no definite D call. CDR3 size: 13 residues. Trimming pared 8 bases from V and 0 bases from J, leaving 8 bases between. Germline lookup yields CDR1 WNHNN and CDR2 SYGVQD (reference sequence). CDR3 region: CASGSCSYNEQFF. DNA of the CDR3: TGCGCCAGCGGGTCCTGCTCCTACAATGAGCAGTTCTTC.

This clonotype has only one observation. CDR3 DNA sequence: TGCGCCAGCAGATGGGAGACAGGGAGCACTGAAGCTTTCTTT. Its protein product is CASRWETGSTEAFF. V gene TRBV5-1 combines with J gene TRBJ1-1, with 7 bases identical to TRBD1. This CDR3 has 14 amino acids. With 5 bases clipped from V and 4 bases from J, the junction kept 8 bases outside the gene matches. CDR1 is SGHRS, CDR2 YFSETQ, per germline. Looking up the rest from reference TRBV5-1 and TRBJ1-1 gives the full variable domain: KAGVTQTPRYLIKTRGQQVTLSCSPISGHRSVSWYQQTPGQGLQFLFEYFSETQRNKGNFPGRFSGRQFSNSRSEMNVSTLELGDSALYLCASRWETGSTEAFFGQGTRLTVV.

This chain connects TRBV12-5 to TRBJ2-3; 9 bases fit TRBD2. Trimming took 1 base from V and 1 from J; bases not matched to a gene: 3. This CDR3 has 16 residues. Per germline, CDR1 LGHNT and CDR2 FRNRAP. Here the CDR3 DNA reads TGTGCTAGTGGTTTGGGAAGGACTAGCGGCACAGATACGCAGTATTTT. It codes for CASGLGRTSGTDTQYF. The whole variable domain, remainder taken from reference TRBV12-5 and TRBJ2-3, is DARVTQTPRHKVTEMGQEVTMRCQPILGHNTVFWYRQTMMQGLELLAYFRNRAPLDDSGMPKDRFSAEMPDATLATLKIQPSEPRDSAVYFCASGLGRTSGTDTQYFGPGTRLTVL.

The V call is TRBV6-5, the J call TRBJ2-2; D remains unclear. Between the trimmed V and J ends, which lost 6 bases and 0 bases, there was a span of 11 bases. Germline lookup yields CDR1 MNHEY and CDR2 SVGAGI. This CDR3 has 15 amino acids. The CDR3 DNA reads TGTGCCAGCAGCAGAGGCCGAGCGAACACCGGGGAGCTGTTTTTT. It is translated as CASSRGRANTGELFF.